This TCR beta chain was documented in a study of Graves' ophthalmopathy and Graves' hyperthyroidism. Amplification from RNA transcripts yielded the TCR beta CDR3 regions. HTBI primers served in a first-round RT-PCR, which a second-round multiplex PCR followed. TCRdb analysed the multiplex PCR reads with MiXCR anew, one entry per CDR3 protein. This table has about 220,000 distinct CDR3 sequences, 20% to 25% appearing once. There are a few counts of this clonotype. The junction departs from the called germline gene at one end, perhaps through a read error. Germline V gene data show CDR1 as MDHEN and CDR2 as SYDVKM. The CDR3 has 10 amino acids.

The genes are TRBV28 and TRBJ2-7, with D uncertain. The sequenced sample was peripheral blood. This TCR derives from a woman between 45 and 60 years old with Graves' ophthalmopathy. CDR3 sequence: CATAGMVEFF. The CDR3 coding sequence is TGTGCCACCGCTGGGATGGTCGAGTTCTTC.